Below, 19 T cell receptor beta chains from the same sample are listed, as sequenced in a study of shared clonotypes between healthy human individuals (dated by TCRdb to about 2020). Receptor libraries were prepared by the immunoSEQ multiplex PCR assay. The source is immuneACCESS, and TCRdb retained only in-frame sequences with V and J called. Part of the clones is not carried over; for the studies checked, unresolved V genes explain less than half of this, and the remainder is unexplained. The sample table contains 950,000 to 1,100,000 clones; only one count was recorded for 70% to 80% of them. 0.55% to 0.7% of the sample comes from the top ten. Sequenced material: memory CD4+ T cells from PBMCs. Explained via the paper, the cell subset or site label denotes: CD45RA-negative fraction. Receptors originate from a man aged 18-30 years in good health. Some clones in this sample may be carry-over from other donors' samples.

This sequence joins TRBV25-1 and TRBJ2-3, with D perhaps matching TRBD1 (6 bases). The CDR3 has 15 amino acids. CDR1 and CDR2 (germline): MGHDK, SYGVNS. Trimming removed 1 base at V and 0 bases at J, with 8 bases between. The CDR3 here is CASSESGVSTDTQYF. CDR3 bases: TGTGCCAGCAGTGAATCAGGGGTTAGCACAGATACGCAGTATTTT.

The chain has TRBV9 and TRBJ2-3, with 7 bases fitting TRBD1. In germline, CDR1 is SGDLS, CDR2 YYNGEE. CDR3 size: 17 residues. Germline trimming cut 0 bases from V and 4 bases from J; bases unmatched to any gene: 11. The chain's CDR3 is CASSVAINRGMPDTQYF. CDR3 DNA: TGTGCCAGCAGCGTAGCTATAAACAGGGGAATGCCAGATACGCAGTATTTT.

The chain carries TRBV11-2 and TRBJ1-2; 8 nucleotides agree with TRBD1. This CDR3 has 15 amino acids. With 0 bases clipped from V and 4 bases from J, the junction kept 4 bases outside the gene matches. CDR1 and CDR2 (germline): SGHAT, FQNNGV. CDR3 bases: TGTGCCAGCAGCTTAGACTCAGGGGGCCTCTATGGCTACACCTTC. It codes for CASSLDSGGLYGYTF.

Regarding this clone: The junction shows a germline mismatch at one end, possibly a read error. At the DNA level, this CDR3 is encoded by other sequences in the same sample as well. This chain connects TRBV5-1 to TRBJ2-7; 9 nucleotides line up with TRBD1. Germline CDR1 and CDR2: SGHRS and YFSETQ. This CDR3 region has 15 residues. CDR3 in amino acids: CASSGGTGITYEQYF. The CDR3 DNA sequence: TGCGCCAGCAGTGGGGGGACAGGGATAACCTACGAGCAGTATTTC.

CDR3 amino acids: CAISDPGTSGRSSYNEQFF. CDR3 nucleotide sequence: TGTGCCATCAGTGACCCCGGGACTAGCGGGAGATCTTCCTACAATGAGCAGTTCTTC. The chain links TRBV10-3 to TRBJ2-1; 14 nucleotides line up with TRBD2. Germline V lookup: CDR1 ENHRY, CDR2 SYGVKD. This CDR3 spans 19 amino acids. V trimming: 3 bases; J trimming: 1 base; junction bases outside the gene matches: 8.

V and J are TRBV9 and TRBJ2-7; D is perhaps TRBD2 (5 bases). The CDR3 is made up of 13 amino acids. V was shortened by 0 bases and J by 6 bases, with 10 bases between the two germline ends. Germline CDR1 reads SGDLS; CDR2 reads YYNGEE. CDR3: CASSVASRGEQYF. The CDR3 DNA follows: TGTGCCAGCAGCGTAGCTAGCCGTGGCGAGCAGTACTTC.

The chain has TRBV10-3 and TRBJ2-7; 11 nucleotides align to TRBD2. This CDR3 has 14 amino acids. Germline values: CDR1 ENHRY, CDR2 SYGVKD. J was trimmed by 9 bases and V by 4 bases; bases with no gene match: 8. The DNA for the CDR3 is TGTGCCATCAGTGTTAGCGGGAGGGCCCAAGGGCAGTACTTC. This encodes CAISVSGRAQGQYF.

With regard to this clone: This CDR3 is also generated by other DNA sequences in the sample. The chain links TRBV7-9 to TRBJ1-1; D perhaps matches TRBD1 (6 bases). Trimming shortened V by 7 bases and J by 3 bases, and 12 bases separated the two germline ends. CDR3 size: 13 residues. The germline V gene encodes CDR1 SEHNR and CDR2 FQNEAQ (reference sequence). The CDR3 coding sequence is TGTGCCAGCACCCCGGACAGAGACACTGAAGCTTTCTTT. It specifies CASTPDRDTEAFF.

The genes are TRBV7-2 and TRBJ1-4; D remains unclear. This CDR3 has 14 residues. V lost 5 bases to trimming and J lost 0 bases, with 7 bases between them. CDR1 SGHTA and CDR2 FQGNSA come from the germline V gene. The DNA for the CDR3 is TGTGCCAGCAGCGGATATGCAACTAATGAAAAACTGTTTTTT. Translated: CASSGYATNEKLFF.

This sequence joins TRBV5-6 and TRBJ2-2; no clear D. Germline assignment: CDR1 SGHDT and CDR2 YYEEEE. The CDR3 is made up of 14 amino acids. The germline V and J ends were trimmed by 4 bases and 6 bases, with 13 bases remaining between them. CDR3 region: CASSLNVGAGELFF. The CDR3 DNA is TGTGCCAGCAGCCTCAATGTAGGAGCCGGGGAGCTGTTTTTT.

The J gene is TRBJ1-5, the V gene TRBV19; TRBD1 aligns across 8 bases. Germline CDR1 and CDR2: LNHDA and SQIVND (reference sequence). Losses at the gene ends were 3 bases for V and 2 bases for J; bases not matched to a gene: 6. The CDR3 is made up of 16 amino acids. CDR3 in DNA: TGTGCCAGTAGTATCCTCAGGGGGCGCGGCAATCAGCCCCAGCATTTT. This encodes CASSILRGRGNQPQHF. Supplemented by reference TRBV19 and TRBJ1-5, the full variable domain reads DGGITQSPKYLFRKEGQNVTLSCEQNLNHDAMYWYRQDPGQGLRLIYYSQIVNDFQKGDIAEGYSVSREKKESFPLTVTSAQKNPTAFYLCASSILRGRGNQPQHFGDGTRLSIL.

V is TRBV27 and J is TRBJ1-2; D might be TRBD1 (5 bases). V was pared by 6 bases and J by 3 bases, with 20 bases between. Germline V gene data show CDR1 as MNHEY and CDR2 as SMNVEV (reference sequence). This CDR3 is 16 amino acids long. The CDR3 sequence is CASSLQSSGTHYGYTF. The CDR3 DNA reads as TGTGCCAGCAGCCTACAAAGTTCCGGGACCCACTATGGCTACACCTTC.

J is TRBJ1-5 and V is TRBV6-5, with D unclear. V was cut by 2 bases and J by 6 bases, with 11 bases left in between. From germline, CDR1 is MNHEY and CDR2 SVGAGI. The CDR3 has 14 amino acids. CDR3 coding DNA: TGTGCCAGCAGTTACAGGGAGGATAGTCAGCCCCAGCATTTT. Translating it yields CASSYREDSQPQHF.

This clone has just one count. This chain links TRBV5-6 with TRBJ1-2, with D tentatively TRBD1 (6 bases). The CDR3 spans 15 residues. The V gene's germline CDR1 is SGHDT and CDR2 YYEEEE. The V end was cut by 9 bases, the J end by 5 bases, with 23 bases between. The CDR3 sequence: CATNSKTGTAYGYTF. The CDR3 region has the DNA TGTGCCACCAATTCCAAGACAGGAACAGCTTATGGCTACACCTTC.

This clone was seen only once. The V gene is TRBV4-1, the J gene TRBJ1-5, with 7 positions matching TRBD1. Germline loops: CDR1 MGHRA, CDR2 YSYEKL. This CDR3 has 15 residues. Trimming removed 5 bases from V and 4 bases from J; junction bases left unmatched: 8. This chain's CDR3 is CASSTRTGANQPQHF. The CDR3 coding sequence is TGCGCCAGCAGCACTCGGACAGGAGCAAATCAGCCCCAGCATTTT.

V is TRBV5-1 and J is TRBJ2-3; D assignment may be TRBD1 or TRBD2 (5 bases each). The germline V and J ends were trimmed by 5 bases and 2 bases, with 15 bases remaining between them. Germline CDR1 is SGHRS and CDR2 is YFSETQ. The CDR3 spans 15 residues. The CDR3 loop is CASRSKGTDTDTQYF. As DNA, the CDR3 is TGCGCCAGCAGAAGCAAAGGGACGGACACAGATACGCAGTATTTT.

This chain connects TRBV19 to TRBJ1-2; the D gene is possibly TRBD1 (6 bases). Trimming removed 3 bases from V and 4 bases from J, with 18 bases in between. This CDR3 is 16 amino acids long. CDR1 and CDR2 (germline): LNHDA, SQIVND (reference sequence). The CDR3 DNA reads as TGTGCCAGTAGTATTACCTCGACAGGTGGGATCTATGGCTACACCTTC. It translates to CASSITSTGGIYGYTF.

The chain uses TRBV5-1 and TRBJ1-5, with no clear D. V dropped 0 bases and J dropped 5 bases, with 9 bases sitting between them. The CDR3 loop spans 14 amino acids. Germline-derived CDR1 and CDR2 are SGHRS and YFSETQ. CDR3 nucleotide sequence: TGCGCCAGCAGCTTGGGCGGAGTCGATCAGCCCCAGCATTTT. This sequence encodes CASSLGGVDQPQHF.

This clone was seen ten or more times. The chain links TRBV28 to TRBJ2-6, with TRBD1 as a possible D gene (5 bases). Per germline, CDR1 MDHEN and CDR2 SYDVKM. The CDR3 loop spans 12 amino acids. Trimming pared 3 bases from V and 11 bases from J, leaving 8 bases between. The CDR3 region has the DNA TGTGCCAGCAGTTTGGGCAGGGACGTCCTGACTTTC. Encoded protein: CASSLGRDVLTF.